The 18 T cell receptor beta chains below all came from one sample that was sequenced in a study of Graves' ophthalmopathy and Graves' hyperthyroidism. Researchers took RNA transcripts and amplified TCR beta CDR3 regions from them. HTBI primers were used in a first-round RT-PCR, which preceded a second-round multiplex PCR. MiXCR was run by TCRdb on the multiplex PCR reads, yielding one entry per CDR3 protein. The sample includes approximately 460,000 distinct CDR3 sequences, around 14% seen only once; the top ten take over 8%. The sample comprised blood. The receptors were gathered from a woman aged 25 to 39 with Graves' ophthalmopathy.

Ten or more counts support this clonotype. The DNA of the CDR3 is TGCAGTGCTAGAGATCCAGCAGGACCGGGAATGAACACTGAAGCTTTCTTT. Protein: CSARDPAGPGMNTEAFF. The chain combines TRBV20-1 with TRBJ1-1; D gene uncertain. Germline V lookup: CDR1 DFQATT, CDR2 SNEGSKA (reference sequence). V was cut by 0 bases and J by 0 bases, with 17 bases left in between. This CDR3 has 17 residues.

V is TRBV18 and J is TRBJ2-7; D may be TRBD1 or TRBD2 (5 bases each). The CDR3 spans 14 residues. Trimming removed 2 bases from V and 6 bases from J, with 14 bases in between. The germline CDR1 and CDR2 sequences are KGHSH and LQKENI. DNA of the CDR3: TGTGCCAGCTCACCAGCAGGGCCCCGGGGCGAGCAGTACTTC. Its translation: CASSPAGPRGEQYF.

This clonotype was found many times. For the CDR3, the DNA is TGTGCCAGCAACGGGGAGGAGCAGCCCCAGCATTTT. As protein: CASNGEEQPQHF. The chain has TRBV2 and TRBJ1-5; D uncertain. The CDR3 contains 12 residues. The germline CDR1 and CDR2 sequences are SNHLY and FYNNEI. Trimming took off 7 bases at V and 7 bases at J, with 11 bases between the two ends.

This clonotype showed up many times. The chain employs TRBV28 and TRBJ2-3, with TRBD2 matching 10 bases. Germline CDR1 is MDHEN and CDR2 is SYDVKM. After removal of 5 bases from V and 2 bases from J, the junction contained 7 bases not matched to a gene. The CDR3 contains 16 residues. CDR3 in DNA: TGTGCCAGCAGTCCCTCTAGCGGGGGAGTCACAGATACGCAGTATTTT. Its protein product is CASSPSSGGVTDTQYF.

This chain connects TRBV30 to TRBJ2-5; D is perhaps TRBD1 (5 bases). Trimming took off 4 bases at V and 4 bases at J, with 19 bases between the two ends. CDR3 length equals 15 residues. Germline CDR1 is GTSNPN and CDR2 is SVGIG (reference sequence). The CDR3 loop is CAWTLEDKGRETQYF. CDR3 in DNA: TGTGCCTGGACCCTAGAAGACAAGGGGCGAGAGACCCAGTACTTC.

This clonotype was recorded at least ten times. The chain uses TRBV7-9 and TRBJ2-7; D is ambiguous. The ends were cut back, 4 bases at V and 7 bases at J, with 20 bases in the middle. CDR1 is SEHNR and CDR2 is FQNEAQ in the germline V gene (reference sequence). This CDR3 is built from 15 residues. CDR3 loop: CASSSREGIYEEQYF. The CDR3 DNA sequence: TGTGCCAGCAGCTCCCGAGAAGGGATTTACGAGGAGCAGTACTTC.

The chain links TRBV28 to TRBJ1-1; the D gene is possibly TRBD1 (5 bases). CDR1 is MDHEN, CDR2 SYDVKM, per germline. Between the trimmed V and J ends, which lost 6 bases and 1 base, there was a span of 15 bases. The CDR3 is 15 residues long. CDR3 in amino acids: CASRSPGDRNTEAFF. The CDR3 coding sequence is TGTGCCAGCAGATCCCCCGGCGACAGGAACACTGAAGCTTTCTTT.

The sample holds many counts of this clonotype. The rearrangement joins TRBV19 to TRBJ2-5, with D perhaps TRBD2 (6 bases). Deletions cut 3 bases from V and 7 bases from J, with 15 bases between. This CDR3 is built from 14 residues. Germline CDR1 and CDR2: LNHDA and SQIVND (reference sequence). The chain's CDR3 is CASSISSAEGTQYF. The CDR3 bases are TGTGCCAGTAGTATTTCTAGCGCCGAAGGGACCCAGTACTTC.

The sample holds many counts of this clonotype. The rearrangement uses TRBV18 and TRBJ1-1; no reliable D call. The CDR3 spans 13 residues. V was trimmed by 2 bases and J by 8 bases, leaving 12 bases between them. CDR1 and CDR2 from the germline V gene are KGHSH and LQKENI. The CDR3 coding sequence is TGTGCCAGCTCACCATCAGTCCTGGAAGAAGCTTTCTTT. This codes for CASSPSVLEEAFF.

A few counts support this clonotype. The CDR3 bases are TGTGCCAGCAGTTTTCCCGGTCAAAGCGGGAGTTACACCGGGGAGCTGTTTTTT. It encodes CASSFPGQSGSYTGELFF. This chain uses TRBV28 with TRBJ2-2, with 8 bases that match TRBD2. Looked up from germline, CDR1 is MDHEN and CDR2 is SYDVKM. Trimming removed 3 bases from V and 3 bases from J; junction bases left unmatched: 12. The length of the CDR3 is 18 residues.

At least ten counts were recorded for this clonotype. The V and J genes are TRBV25-1 and TRBJ2-2; no clear D gene. CDR3 length: 13 residues. Germline values: CDR1 MGHDK, CDR2 SYGVNS. The ends were cut back, 7 bases at V and 5 bases at J, with 11 bases in the middle. CDR3 region: CASTATLTGELFF. Here the CDR3 DNA reads TGTGCCAGCACGGCTACTTTAACCGGGGAGCTGTTTTTT. The whole variable domain, filled in from reference TRBV25-1 and TRBJ2-2, reads EADIYQTPRYLVIGTGKKITLECSQTMGHDKMYWYQQDPGMELHLIHYSYGVNSTEKGDLSSESTVSRIRTEHFPLTLESARPSHTSQYLCASTATLTGELFFGEGSRLTVL.

J is TRBJ1-1 and V is TRBV14; no firm D call. V lost 5 bases and J lost 7, with 14 bases in between. CDR1 SGHDN and CDR2 FVKESK come from the germline V gene. The CDR3 covers 13 residues. The CDR3 DNA sequence: TGTGCCAGCAGCAAGGGCGGGGAACTTGAAGCTTTCTTT. Amino acids: CASSKGGELEAFF.

This clonotype was seen many times. The chain employs TRBV6-1 and TRBJ2-7; D is undetermined. Germline V gene lookup returns CDR1 MNHNS and CDR2 SASEGT. Trimming cost V 8 bases and J 6 bases, with 23 bases left between them. The CDR3 extends over 15 amino acids. The CDR3 here is CASSLGQSRWREQYF. DNA for the CDR3: TGTGCCAGCTCCCTTGGTCAAAGCAGGTGGCGCGAGCAGTACTTC.

Regarding this clonotype: Since no conserved phenylalanine or tryptophan closes the CDR3, a read error is the likely cause. The rearrangement joins TRBV30 to TRBJ1-1; tentatively, D is TRBD1 (5 bases). CDR1 and CDR2 from the germline V gene are GTSNPN and SVGIG (reference sequence). The V end was cut by 2 bases, the J end by 6 bases, with 13 bases between. The CDR3 extends over 13 amino acids. The CDR3 DNA sequence: TGTGCCTGGAGTACGGGACTAAACTCTGAAGCTTTCGTT. It yields the protein CAWSTGLNSEAFV.

This clonotype was seen many times. The chain combines TRBV12-3 or TRBV12-4 with TRBJ2-7; D unclear. V lost 5 bases and J 1 base, leaving 9 bases between the germline ends. This CDR3 is 13 amino acids long. The CDR3 sequence is CASSPLSSYEQYF. The CDR3 DNA follows: TGTGCCAGCAGTCCGCTAAGTTCCTACGAGCAGTACTTC.

This clonotype was observed many times. Here the CDR3 reads CASSSSGVQYF. The CDR3 coding sequence is TGTGCCAGCAGTTCAAGCGGTGTGCAGTACTTC. The chain carries TRBV28 and TRBJ2-7; D perhaps matches TRBD2 (5 bases). The germline V and J ends were trimmed by 4 bases and 9 bases, with 10 bases remaining between them. This CDR3 has 11 residues. Germline assignment: CDR1 MDHEN and CDR2 SYDVKM.

This clonotype was observed at least ten times. The chain has TRBV9 and TRBJ1-2; D perhaps matches TRBD1 (6 bases). Germline V gives CDR1 SGDLS, CDR2 YYNGEE. This CDR3 is built from 14 residues. The germline V and J ends were trimmed by 4 bases and 6 bases, with 16 bases remaining between them. CDR3 amino acids: CASSPREGVDGYTF. The DNA for the CDR3 is TGTGCCAGCAGCCCCCGGGAGGGGGTCGATGGCTACACCTTC. Full variable domain (rest looked up from reference TRBV9 and TRBJ1-2): DSGVTQTPKHLITATGQRVTLRCSPRSGDLSVYWYQQSLDQGLQFLIQYYNGEERAKGNILERFSAQQFPDLHSELNLSSLELGDSALYFCASSPREGVDGYTFGSGTRLTVV.

This clonotype was observed many times. The chain recombines TRBV27 with TRBJ1-2; TRBD1 might be the D (5 bases). Germline CDR1 reads MNHEY; CDR2 reads SMNVEV (reference sequence). This CDR3 is built from 13 residues. The V gene lost 3 bases and the J gene lost 10 bases, with 15 bases spanning the gap. CDR3 amino acids: CASSLGPLGPYTF. For the CDR3, the DNA is TGTGCCAGCAGTTTGGGACCCTTGGGGCCCTACACCTTC.